The 27 T cell receptor beta chains below come from one sample, sequenced in a study of resident and recirculating memory T cells in vitiligo. Libraries were prepared by immunoSEQ multiplex PCR; TCRdb keeps only in-frame clonotypes and omits some of them. Of 40,000 to 45,000 clones detected, 80% to 95% appear once; the ten largest clones hold more than 4%. Source material: blood. These receptors were obtained from a male donor with vitiligo.

The chain employs TRBV18 and TRBJ2-4; 8 bases match TRBD2. Looked up from germline, CDR1 is KGHSH and CDR2 is LQKENI. The CDR3 is 16 amino acids. Trimming at V came to 0 bases and at J to 8 bases, leaving 9 bases not matched to a gene. The CDR3 loop reads CASSPPTGGGRDIQYF. The CDR3, as DNA: TGTGCCAGCTCACCACCGACGGGCGGGGGGAGAGACATTCAGTACTTC.

The chain combines TRBV18 with TRBJ2-3; 9 nucleotides agree with TRBD2. The CDR3 loop spans 16 amino acids. J gave up 5 bases and V 3 bases, and 9 bases lay outside the gene matches. CDR1 is KGHSH and CDR2 is LQKENI in the germline V gene. The CDR3 nucleotides read TGTGCCAGCTCACCTCGGACGGTACTAGCGGGAGATACGCAGTATTTT. This sequence encodes CASSPRTVLAGDTQYF. The whole variable domain, remainder taken from reference TRBV18 and TRBJ2-3, is NAGVMQNPRHLVRRRGQEARLRCSPMKGHSHVYWYRQLPEEGLKFMVYLQKENIIDESGMPKERFSAEFPKEGPSILRIQQVVRGDSAAYFCASSPRTVLAGDTQYFGPGTRLTVL.

This chain joins TRBV4-3 and TRBJ2-3; 7 nucleotides agree with TRBD2. V lost 0 bases and J lost 0; bases outside the gene matches: 3. CDR3 length: 16 amino acids. Germline assignment: CDR1 LGHNA and CDR2 YSLEER. DNA of the CDR3: TGCGCCAGCAGCCAAGAGGGAGGGGCTAGCACAGATACGCAGTATTTT. Its protein product is CASSQEGGASTDTQYF.

The V call is TRBV9, the J call TRBJ2-1; 9 positions agree with TRBD1. Unmatched junction bases numbered 6, after V lost 0 bases and J lost 8 bases. Per the germline V gene, CDR1 is SGDLS and CDR2 is YYNGEE. The CDR3 contains 15 residues. DNA for the CDR3: TGTGCCAGCAGCGTAGCAGGGACAGGGTGGGATGAGCAGTTCTTC. The encoded protein is CASSVAGTGWDEQFF.

The chain couples TRBV14 to TRBJ1-2; maybe TRBD1 (6 bases). V was trimmed by 4 bases and J by 6 bases, leaving 18 bases between them. The CDR3 covers 15 residues. In germline, CDR1 is SGHDN, CDR2 FVKESK. The CDR3 is CASSPTGGRRDGYTF. The CDR3 DNA sequence: TGTGCCAGCAGCCCAACCGGGGGGCGGAGGGATGGCTACACCTTC.

The chain is built from TRBV5-4 and TRBJ1-1; no clear D gene. This CDR3 region has 14 residues. Trimming stripped 6 bases from V and 0 bases from J, with 12 bases between. The V gene's germline CDR1 is SGHNT and CDR2 YYREEE (reference sequence). The CDR3 is CASTEGTMNTEAFF. The CDR3 DNA reads as TGTGCCAGCACGGAGGGAACTATGAACACTGAAGCTTTCTTT.

CDR3: CASSDSPGNTIYF. In nucleotides, the CDR3 is TGTGCCAGCAGTGACAGTCCTGGAAACACCATATATTTT. V is TRBV2 and J is TRBJ1-3; D call uncertain. This CDR3 comprises 13 residues. V was shortened by 3 bases and J by 2 bases, with 5 bases between the two germline ends. Germline-derived CDR1 and CDR2 are SNHLY and FYNNEI.

The chain employs TRBV14 and TRBJ1-1, with D perhaps matching TRBD1 (6 bases). Trimming cost V 4 bases and J 10 bases, with 19 bases left between them. This CDR3 comprises 14 residues. The germline V gene has CDR1 SGHDN and CDR2 FVKESK. The DNA of the CDR3 is TGTGCCAGCAGCCCTCGCCCGGGGACCAGGGGAGCTTTCTTT. Protein sequence: CASSPRPGTRGAFF.

The gene calls are TRBV4-3 and TRBJ1-1; 10 bases map to TRBD1. This CDR3 spans 17 amino acids. Germline CDR1 reads LGHNA; CDR2 reads YSLEER. The trim removed 3 bases at V and 3 bases at J, leaving 10 bases unmatched. Here the CDR3 DNA reads TGCGCCAGCAGCCAGTACCGACAGGGGGCGAGTGACACTGAAGCTTTCTTT. Its protein is CASSQYRQGASDTEAFF.

The gene calls are TRBV30 and TRBJ1-2, with D tentatively TRBD1 (5 bases). The CDR3 runs 12 residues. CDR1 and CDR2 from the germline V gene are GTSNPN and SVGIG (reference sequence). Trimming removed 0 bases at V and 7 bases at J, with 9 bases between. This chain's CDR3 is CAWSVGAGGYTF. The CDR3 coding sequence is TGTGCCTGGAGTGTAGGGGCTGGTGGCTACACCTTC. The complete variable domain, with remaining parts taken from reference TRBV30 and TRBJ1-2, reads SQTIHQWPATLVQPVGSPLSLECTVEGTSNPNLYWYRQAAGRGLQLLFYSVGIGQISSEVPQNLSASRPQDRQFILSSKKLLLSDSGFYLCAWSVGAGGYTFGSGTRLTVV.

The chain uses TRBV27 and TRBJ2-2; D may be TRBD1 (6 bases). V lost 3 bases and J 9 bases, leaving 11 bases between the germline ends. This CDR3 spans 13 amino acids. Germline values: CDR1 MNHEY, CDR2 SMNVEV (reference sequence). The CDR3 reads CASSFSGDRELFF. For the CDR3, the DNA is TGTGCCAGCAGTTTCTCCGGGGACAGGGAGCTGTTTTTT.

The V and J genes are TRBV10-2 and TRBJ1-5, with D possibly TRBD1 on 6 matching bases. The CDR3 loop spans 12 amino acids. Trimming removed 8 bases at V and 6 bases at J, with 11 bases between. CDR1 and CDR2 from the germline V gene are WSHSY and SAAADI. The CDR3: CASSDSLQPQHF. DNA of the CDR3: TGCGCCAGCTCGGACAGCCTTCAGCCCCAGCATTTT.

This clone appeared once. The gene calls are TRBV30 and TRBJ2-3; D gene unclear. Germline V gene data show CDR1 as GTSNPN and CDR2 as SVGIG (reference sequence). Trimming pared 7 bases from V and 4 bases from J, leaving 9 bases between. This CDR3 region has 11 residues. As DNA, the CDR3 is TGTGCCTACCCAGGCCCAGATACGCAGTATTTT. It codes for CAYPGPDTQYF.

This rearrangement joins TRBV9 to TRBJ2-5, with D perhaps TRBD2 (7 bases). Germline-derived CDR1 and CDR2 are SGDLS and YYNGEE. Trimming removed 3 bases at V and 1 base at J, with 13 bases between. The CDR3 covers 15 residues. The CDR3 nucleotides read TGTGCCAGCAGCGGGGGGAGGGACACCCAAGAGACCCAGTACTTC. It is translated as CASSGGRDTQETQYF. Variable domain in full (rest from reference TRBV9 and TRBJ2-5): DSGVTQTPKHLITATGQRVTLRCSPRSGDLSVYWYQQSLDQGLQFLIQYYNGEERAKGNILERFSAQQFPDLHSELNLSSLELGDSALYFCASSGGRDTQETQYFGPGTRLLVL.

The chain carries TRBV6-4 and TRBJ1-2; 9 nucleotides align to TRBD1. The germline V gene has CDR1 MRHNA and CDR2 SNTAGT. The V and J ends lost 5 bases and 5 bases, in that order; junction bases with no gene match: 3. The CDR3 totals 13 residues. The CDR3 region is CASSKGTGYGYTF. CDR3 nucleotide sequence: TGTGCCAGCAGTAAAGGGACAGGGTATGGCTACACCTTC.

This chain uses TRBV14 with TRBJ1-1, with unresolved D. The CDR3 is 13 amino acids. Germline V gives CDR1 SGHDN, CDR2 FVKESK. V was clipped by 3 bases and J by 11 bases, with 16 bases between them. The CDR3 protein is CASSHDPGRVAFF. As DNA, the CDR3 is TGTGCCAGCAGCCACGACCCGGGAAGAGTGGCTTTCTTT.

The CDR3 DNA reads TGTGCCAGCAGTGACTCGCAGGCAAGAGAGAACACTGAAGCTTTCTTT. Residues: CASSDSQARENTEAFF. The rearrangement uses TRBV6-4 and TRBJ1-1, with D unresolved. The V gene's germline CDR1 is MRHNA and CDR2 SNTAGT. The CDR3 is made up of 16 amino acids. V was trimmed by 0 bases and J by 1 base, leaving 12 bases between them.

The CDR3 DNA follows: TGTGCCAGTAGTAACCCCGGGACAGGGATATACGAGCAGTACTTC. Its translation: CASSNPGTGIYEQYF. The chain uses TRBV19 and TRBJ2-7; the match to TRBD1 covers 9 bases. The CDR3 runs to 15 residues. V lost 4 bases and J lost 4; bases outside the gene matches: 8. Germline CDR1 reads LNHDA; CDR2 reads SQIVND (reference sequence).

The rearrangement uses TRBV2 and TRBJ2-2, with unresolved D. The germline CDR1 and CDR2 sequences are SNHLY and FYNNEI. This CDR3 has 11 amino acids. V lost 7 bases and J 7 bases, leaving 7 bases between the germline ends. The CDR3 region has the DNA TGTGCCAGCAAGGCGGACGGGGAGCTGTTTTTT. Translating it yields CASKADGELFF.

The chain employs TRBV15 and TRBJ2-5, with 10 bases identical to TRBD1. The V and J ends lost 3 bases and 4 bases, in that order; junction bases with no gene match: 8. The CDR3 is 16 residues long. Germline V lookup: CDR1 LNHNV, CDR2 YYDKDF (reference sequence). CDR3 loop: CATSRGRTGGRETQYF. CDR3 in DNA: TGTGCCACCAGCAGGGGTCGGACAGGGGGGCGAGAGACCCAGTACTTC.

The chain carries TRBV7-3 and TRBJ2-1; 7 bases are a match to TRBD2. This CDR3 is 14 amino acids long. V trimming: 2 bases; J trimming: 4 bases; junction bases outside the gene matches: 2. Germline V gene sequence: CDR1 SGHTA, CDR2 FQGTGA. In DNA form, the CDR3 reads TGTGCCAGCAGCTTAGGGGGGGGGTACAATGAGCAGTTCTTC. Its protein product is CASSLGGGYNEQFF.

The chain carries TRBV19 and TRBJ1-4; D is unclear. Germline values: CDR1 LNHDA, CDR2 SQIVND (reference sequence). This CDR3 contains 18 residues. Trimming shortened V by 7 bases and J by 0 bases, and 21 bases separated the two germline ends. CDR3 residues: CASNSPRAHSATNEKLFF. CDR3 nucleotides: TGTGCCAGTAACAGTCCCAGAGCCCACAGTGCAACTAATGAAAAACTGTTTTTT.

The chain recombines TRBV7-2 with TRBJ2-1; 8 bases are shared with TRBD1. Germline lookup yields CDR1 SGHTA and CDR2 FQGNSA. V lost 5 bases to trimming and J lost 8 bases; unmatched junction nucleotides: 11. This CDR3 spans 15 amino acids. The chain's CDR3 is CASSINQGASYEQFF. In nucleotides, the CDR3 is TGTGCCAGCAGCATAAACCAGGGGGCAAGCTATGAGCAGTTCTTC. Full variable domain (outside the CDR3, taken from reference TRBV7-2 and TRBJ2-1): GAGVSQSPSNKVTEKGKDVELRCDPISGHTALYWYRQSLGQGLEFLIYFQGNSAPDKSGLPSDRFSAERTGGSVSTLTIQRTQQEDSAVYLCASSINQGASYEQFFGPGTRLTVL.

V and J are TRBV19 and TRBJ1-1; TRBD1 matches 9 bases. V was clipped by 8 bases and J by 8 bases; unmatched bases: 6. This CDR3 is built from 12 residues. The V gene's germline CDR1 is LNHDA and CDR2 SQIVND (reference sequence). CDR3 protein: CASARGQGEAFF. The CDR3 bases are TGTGCCAGTGCCAGGGGACAGGGAGAAGCTTTCTTT.

The chain links TRBV18 to TRBJ1-5, with D possibly TRBD1 on 5 matching bases. This CDR3 has 13 amino acids. Trimming pared 2 bases from V and 5 bases from J, leaving 7 bases between. Per germline, CDR1 KGHSH and CDR2 LQKENI. The DNA of the CDR3 is TGTGCCAGCTCACCAGCGACAGATCAGCCCCAGCATTTT. Amino acids: CASSPATDQPQHF. Using reference TRBV18 and TRBJ1-5 for the parts outside the CDR3, the full variable domain is NAGVMQNPRHLVRRRGQEARLRCSPMKGHSHVYWYRQLPEEGLKFMVYLQKENIIDESGMPKERFSAEFPKEGPSILRIQQVVRGDSAAYFCASSPATDQPQHFGDGTRLSIL.

The chain combines TRBV4-3 with TRBJ2-5; 7 bases are shared with TRBD2. This CDR3 has 17 residues. V trimming: 0 bases; J trimming: 5 bases; junction bases outside the gene matches: 12. The germline V gene has CDR1 LGHNA and CDR2 YSLEER. As DNA, the CDR3 is TGCGCCAGCAGCCAAGAGTGGGGCGGGGGAGTGTGGGAGACCCAGTACTTC. Translating gives CASSQEWGGGVWETQYF.

The chain is built from TRBV5-1 and TRBJ1-2, with D perhaps matching TRBD1 (5 bases). CDR3 length equals 12 residues. CDR1 is SGHRS, CDR2 YFSETQ, per germline. The V end was cut by 4 bases, the J end by 8 bases, with 12 bases between. CDR3 loop: CASSRSRGGYTF. The CDR3 nucleotides read TGCGCCAGCAGCAGATCTAGGGGCGGCTACACCTTC.